This T cell receptor beta chain emerged from a study of beta chain features in type 1 diabetes. Whole-study context: What patients shared with healthy donors was a similar profile of age, gender and cell yields. Broader study findings: Moderate yet significant TCRB CDR3 shortening was seen in Type 1 diabetes patients in all four CD4+ subsets.

Notes on this clone: Its antigen is not known.

Expressed TCRB transcripts were sequenced, since all the RNA that had been isolated was reverse transcribed. TCRdb keeps only in-frame clones here, not all; method: immunoSEQ multiplex PCR. The table records almost 250,000 clones, roughly 13% of them present only once. Germline V gene sequence: CDR1 SNHLY, CDR2 FYNNEI. The length of the CDR3 is 15 residues. V gene TRBV2 combines with J gene TRBJ2-5, with D perhaps TRBD1 (6 bases). The DNA matches TRBJ2-7 better at its end, which makes the J call doubtful. The sample consisted of naive CD4+ T cells from blood. This TCR derives from a woman between 35 and 50 years old in good health. The CDR3 reads CASSVPLGQFYEQYF. The CDR3 DNA reads as TGTGCCAGCAGTGTTCCCCTAGGACAGTTCTACGAGCAGTACTTC.